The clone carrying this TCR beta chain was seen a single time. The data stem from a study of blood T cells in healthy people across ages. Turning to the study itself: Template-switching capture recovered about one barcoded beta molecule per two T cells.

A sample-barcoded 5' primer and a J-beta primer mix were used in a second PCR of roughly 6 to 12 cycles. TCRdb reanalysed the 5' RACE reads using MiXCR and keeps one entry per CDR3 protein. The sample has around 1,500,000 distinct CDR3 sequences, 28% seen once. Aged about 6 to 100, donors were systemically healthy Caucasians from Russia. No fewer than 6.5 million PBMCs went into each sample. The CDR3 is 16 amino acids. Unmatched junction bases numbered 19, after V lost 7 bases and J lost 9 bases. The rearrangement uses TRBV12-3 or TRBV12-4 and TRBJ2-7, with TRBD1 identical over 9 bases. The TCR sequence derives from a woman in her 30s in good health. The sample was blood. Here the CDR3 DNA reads TGTGCCAGCACTCCTTCACCGGGACAGGGAAGGAACGTGCAGTACTTC. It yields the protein CASTPSPGQGRNVQYF.